This T cell receptor (beta chain) derives from a study of T cell changes during pregnancy in multiple sclerosis. TCRdb's copy holds only in-frame clones and misses some; the assay was immunoSEQ multiplex PCR. The table shows over 100,000 clones, with approximately 90% occurring only once. The V and J ends lost 4 bases and 3 bases respectively, with 18 bases between them. Germline CDR1 SQVTM, CDR2 ANQGSEA. This CDR3 region has 15 residues. This TCR derives from a female donor with multiple sclerosis, enrolled in a pregnancy study. This material consisted of peripheral blood, taken in the third trimester of pregnancy. The rearrangement uses TRBV29-1 and TRBJ1-2; a possible D gene is TRBD1 (5 bases). The chain's CDR3 is CSVAQPPGQDYGYTF. The CDR3 bases are TGCAGCGTTGCCCAACCTCCCGGACAAGACTATGGCTACACCTTC.